The rows below give T cell receptor beta chains drawn from one sample of a study of prognosis after radiotherapy for stage I lung cancer. TCRdb re-derived calls from the multiplex PCR reads in MiXCR, one entry per CDR3 protein. The top ten hold around a quarter of the sample, which has about 13,000 distinct CDR3 sequences, around 50% seen once. The sample in question was PBMCs, obtained before or after stereotactic body radiation therapy (not recorded which). The receptors shown here come from a donor of 50 years or more with non-small cell lung cancer. CDR3s include the opening cysteine and the closing phenylalanine or tryptophan. A D gene is named only where the DNA matches it firmly. Some rows mark clone size as missing; the rest say once, few, many or name a class of expanded clone.

v_gene	d_gene	j_gene	abundance	CDR3nt	CDR3aa
TRBV18	TRBD1	TRBJ1-2	medium-sized	TGTGCCAGCTCACCAGGACAGGGGACTGGCTACACCTTC	CASSPGQGTGYTF
TRBV6-1	-	TRBJ2-7	once	TGTGCCAGTGATACCTACGAGCAGTACTTC	CASDTYEQYF
TRBV6-2/TRBV6-3	-	TRBJ1-5	-	TGTGCCAGCACCTCAAGCCGGGAGGCGTATAGCAATCAGCCCCGGCATTTT	CASTSSREAYSNQPRHF
TRBV9	-	TRBJ2-1	-	-	CASSIYLCSAPRSTGLNEQFF
TRBV6-2/TRBV6-3	-	TRBJ2-6	-	TGTGCCAGCAGTTCCCTGAGTGGGGCCAACGTCCTGACTTTC	CASSSLSGANVLTF
TRBV28	-	TRBJ2-7	large	TGTGCCAGCAGTTTGGGCAATCAAGCAGAAAACTACGAGCAGTACTTC	CASSLGNQAENYEQYF
TRBV28	TRBD2	TRBJ2-1	large	TGTGCCAGCAGTTTTACAGCGGGAGCCCTATACAATGAGCAGTTCTTC	CASSFTAGALYNEQFF
TRBV7-8	TRBD1	TRBJ2-7	medium-sized	TGTGCCAGCAGCTTAGTTCGGGCGGACAGGAACGTGCAGTACTTC	CASSLVRADRNVQYF
TRBV24-1	TRBD2	TRBJ2-3	-	TGTGCCACCAACGCCACTGTGGGGCGGGAGGGCCCAACAGATACGCAGTATTTT	CATNATVGREGPTDTQYF
TRBV5-1	-	TRBJ1-2	-	TGCGCCAGCAGCTTGATAGGCCCTAGTAACTATGGCTACACCTTC	CASSLIGPSNYGYTF
TRBV19	TRBD1	TRBJ1-1	-	TGTGCCAGTAGTAGATCCCGGGCAGGGGGGGTCAATGAAGCTTTCTTT	CASSRSRAGGVNEAFF
TRBV6-2/TRBV6-3	TRBD1	TRBJ1-5	medium-sized	TGTGCCAGCAGGTTGGGACAGGGGCGCAATCAGCCCCAGCATTTT	CASRLGQGRNQPQHF
TRBV7-2	TRBD1	TRBJ2-5	many	TGTGCCAGCAGCCCTGGGACAGTCGTAGAGACCCAGTACTTC	CASSPGTVVETQYF
TRBV5-1	-	TRBJ1-4	-	TGCGCCAGCAGCGCTGGTGGGGCATCGGGTGAAAAACTGTTTTTT	CASSAGGASGEKLFF
TRBV28	TRBD1	TRBJ1-2	-	TGTGCCAGCAGTCCGACACAGGGGGCGCACTATGGCTACACCTTC	CASSPTQGAHYGYTF
TRBV20-1	-	TRBJ1-2	medium-sized	TGCAGTGCTAAATCCGGCAACTATGGCTACACCTTC	CSAKSGNYGYTF
TRBV6-1	TRBD1	TRBJ2-7	few	TGTGCCTCCAAGGGGTCGGACAGGGGCCCTGGAGAGCAGTACTTC	CASKGSDRGPGEQYF